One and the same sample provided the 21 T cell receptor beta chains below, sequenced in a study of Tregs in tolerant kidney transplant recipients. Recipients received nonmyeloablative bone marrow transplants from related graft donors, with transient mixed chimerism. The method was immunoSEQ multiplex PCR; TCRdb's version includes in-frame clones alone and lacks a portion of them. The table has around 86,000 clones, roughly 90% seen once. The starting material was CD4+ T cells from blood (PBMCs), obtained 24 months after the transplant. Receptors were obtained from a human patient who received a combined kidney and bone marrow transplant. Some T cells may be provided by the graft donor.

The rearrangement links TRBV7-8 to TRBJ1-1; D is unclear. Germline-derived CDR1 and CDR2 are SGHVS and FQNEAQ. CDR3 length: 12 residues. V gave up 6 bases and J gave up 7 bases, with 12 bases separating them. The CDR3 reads CASSLGGIEAFF. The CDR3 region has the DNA TGTGCCAGCAGTCTCGGAGGGATTGAAGCTTTCTTT.

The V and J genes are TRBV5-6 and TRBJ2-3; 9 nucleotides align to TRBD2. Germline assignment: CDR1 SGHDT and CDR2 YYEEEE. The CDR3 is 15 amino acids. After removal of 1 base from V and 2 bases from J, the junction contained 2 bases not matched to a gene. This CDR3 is CASSLLAGSTDTQYF. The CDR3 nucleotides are TGTGCCAGCAGCTTGCTAGCGGGATCCACAGATACGCAGTATTTT.

The CDR3 DNA is TGTGCCAGCAGCTCCTTCACTAGCGGGGGGAGGGATACGCAGTATTTT. Encoded protein: CASSSFTSGGRDTQYF. The chain has TRBV7-2 and TRBJ2-3; 12 bases are shared with TRBD2. The CDR3 spans 16 residues. V gave up 4 bases and J gave up 6 bases; unmatched junction bases: 8. Looked up from germline, CDR1 is SGHTA and CDR2 is FQGNSA.

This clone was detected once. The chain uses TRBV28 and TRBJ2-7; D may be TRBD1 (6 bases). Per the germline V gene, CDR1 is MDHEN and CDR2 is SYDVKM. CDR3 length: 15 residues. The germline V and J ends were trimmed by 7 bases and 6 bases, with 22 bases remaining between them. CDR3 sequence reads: CASTQYRVQIPEQYF. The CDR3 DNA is TGTGCCAGCACCCAGTACAGGGTCCAAATCCCCGAGCAGTACTTC.

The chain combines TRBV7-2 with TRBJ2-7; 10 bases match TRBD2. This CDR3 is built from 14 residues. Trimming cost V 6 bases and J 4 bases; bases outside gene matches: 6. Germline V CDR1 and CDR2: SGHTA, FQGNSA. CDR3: CASRSSGRSYEQYF. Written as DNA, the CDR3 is TGTGCCAGCAGGTCTAGCGGGAGATCTTACGAGCAGTACTTC.

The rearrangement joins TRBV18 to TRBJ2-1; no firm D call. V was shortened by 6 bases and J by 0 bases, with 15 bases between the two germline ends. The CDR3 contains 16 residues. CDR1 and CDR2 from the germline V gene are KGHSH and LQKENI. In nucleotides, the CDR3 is TGTGCCAGCTCCGAACTCGGCCCTAGCTCCTACAATGAGCAGTTCTTC. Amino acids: CASSELGPSSYNEQFF.

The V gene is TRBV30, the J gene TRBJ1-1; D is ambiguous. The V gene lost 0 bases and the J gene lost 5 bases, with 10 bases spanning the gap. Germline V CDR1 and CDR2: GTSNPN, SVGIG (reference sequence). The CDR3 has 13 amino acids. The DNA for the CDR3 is TGTGCCTGGAGTGTACTACGATGGACTGAAGCTTTCTTT. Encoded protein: CAWSVLRWTEAFF.

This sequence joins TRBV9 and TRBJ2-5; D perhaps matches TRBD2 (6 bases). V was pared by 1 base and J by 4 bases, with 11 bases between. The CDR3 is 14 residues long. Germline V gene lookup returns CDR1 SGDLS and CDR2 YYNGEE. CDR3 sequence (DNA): TGTGCCAGCAGCGTACGACCGGGACTAGAGACCCAGTACTTC. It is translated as CASSVRPGLETQYF.

This chain's CDR3 is CASSIVQFETQYF. The CDR3 region has the DNA TGTGCCAGCAGTATCGTCCAGTTCGAGACCCAGTACTTC. The chain joins TRBV5-6 to TRBJ2-5; no reliable D call. Germline CDR1 SGHDT, CDR2 YYEEEE. Trimming removed 5 bases at V and 5 bases at J, with 13 bases between. There are 13 residues in the CDR3.

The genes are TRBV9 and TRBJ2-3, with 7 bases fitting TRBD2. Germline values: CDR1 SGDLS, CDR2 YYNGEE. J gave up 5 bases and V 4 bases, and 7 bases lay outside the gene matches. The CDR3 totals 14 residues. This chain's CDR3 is CASSPAGVVDTQYF. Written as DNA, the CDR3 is TGTGCCAGCAGCCCTGCGGGAGTGGTAGATACGCAGTATTTT.

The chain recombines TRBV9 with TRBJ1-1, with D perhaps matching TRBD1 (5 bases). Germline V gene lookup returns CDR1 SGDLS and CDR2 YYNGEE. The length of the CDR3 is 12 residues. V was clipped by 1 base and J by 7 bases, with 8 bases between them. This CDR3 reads CASSVFQGEAFF. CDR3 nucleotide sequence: TGTGCCAGCAGCGTATTCCAGGGTGAAGCTTTCTTT. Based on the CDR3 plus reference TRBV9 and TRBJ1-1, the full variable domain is DSGVTQTPKHLITATGQRVTLRCSPRSGDLSVYWYQQSLDQGLQFLIQYYNGEERAKGNILERFSAQQFPDLHSELNLSSLELGDSALYFCASSVFQGEAFFGQGTRLTVV.

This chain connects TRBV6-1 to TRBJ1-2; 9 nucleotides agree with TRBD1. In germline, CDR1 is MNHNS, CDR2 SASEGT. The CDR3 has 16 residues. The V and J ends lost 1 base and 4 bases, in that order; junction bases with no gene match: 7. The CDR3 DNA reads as TGTGCCAGCAGTGAAGTGGGGACAGGGACGATCTATGGCTACACCTTC. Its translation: CASSEVGTGTIYGYTF.

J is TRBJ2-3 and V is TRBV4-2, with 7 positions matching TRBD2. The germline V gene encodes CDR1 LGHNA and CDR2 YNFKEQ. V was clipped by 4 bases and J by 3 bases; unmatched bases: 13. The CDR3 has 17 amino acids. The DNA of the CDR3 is TGTGCCAGCAGCCGACGATCTGGAGCGGGGTCGACAGATACGCAGTATTTT. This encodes CASSRRSGAGSTDTQYF.

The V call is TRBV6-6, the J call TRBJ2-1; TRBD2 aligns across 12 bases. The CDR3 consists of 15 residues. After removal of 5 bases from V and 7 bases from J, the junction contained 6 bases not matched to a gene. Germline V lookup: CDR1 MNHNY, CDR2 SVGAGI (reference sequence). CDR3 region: CASSHLAGGPNEQFF. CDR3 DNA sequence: TGTGCCAGCAGTCATCTAGCGGGGGGGCCGAATGAGCAGTTCTTC.

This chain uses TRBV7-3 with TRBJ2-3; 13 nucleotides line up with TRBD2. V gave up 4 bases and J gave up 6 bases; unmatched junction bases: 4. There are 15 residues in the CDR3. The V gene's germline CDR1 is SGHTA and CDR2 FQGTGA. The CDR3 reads CASSWTSGSPDTQYF. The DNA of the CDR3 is TGTGCCAGCAGCTGGACTAGCGGGAGCCCGGATACGCAGTATTTT.

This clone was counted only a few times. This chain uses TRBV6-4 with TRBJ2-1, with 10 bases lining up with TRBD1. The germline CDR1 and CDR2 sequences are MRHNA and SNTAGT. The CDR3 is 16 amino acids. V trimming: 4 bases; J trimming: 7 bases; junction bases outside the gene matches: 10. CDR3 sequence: CASSVSGTGANNEQFF. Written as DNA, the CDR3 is TGTGCCAGCAGTGTATCCGGGACAGGGGCGAATAATGAGCAGTTCTTC.

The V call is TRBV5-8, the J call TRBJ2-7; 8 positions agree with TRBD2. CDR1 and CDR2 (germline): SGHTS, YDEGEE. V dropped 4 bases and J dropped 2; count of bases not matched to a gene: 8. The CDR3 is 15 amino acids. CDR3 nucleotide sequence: TGTGCCAGCAGCCGTGGACTAGCAGAAGCCTACGAGCAGTACTTC. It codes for CASSRGLAEAYEQYF.

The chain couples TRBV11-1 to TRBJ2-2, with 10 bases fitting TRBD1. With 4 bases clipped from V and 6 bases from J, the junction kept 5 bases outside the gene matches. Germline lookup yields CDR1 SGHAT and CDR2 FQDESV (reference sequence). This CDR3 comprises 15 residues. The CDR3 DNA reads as TGTGCCAGCAGCTCGGGACAGGGGAAATCCGGGGAGCTGTTTTTT. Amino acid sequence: CASSSGQGKSGELFF.

The CDR3 sequence is CASSPLTGMSGADTQYF. The CDR3 DNA reads as TGTGCCAGCTCACCACTCACAGGGATGTCAGGCGCAGATACGCAGTATTTT. The chain combines TRBV18 with TRBJ2-3; perhaps TRBD1 as D (6 bases). The V gene lost 1 base and the J gene lost 4 bases, with 18 bases spanning the gap. The CDR3 runs 17 residues. CDR1 is KGHSH and CDR2 is LQKENI in the germline V gene.

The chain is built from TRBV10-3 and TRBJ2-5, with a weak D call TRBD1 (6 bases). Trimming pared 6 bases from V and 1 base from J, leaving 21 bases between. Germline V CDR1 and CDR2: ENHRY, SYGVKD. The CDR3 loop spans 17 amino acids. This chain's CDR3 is CAIRRTVLPSSQETQYF. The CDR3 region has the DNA TGTGCCATCAGGAGGACAGTACTACCCTCGTCCCAAGAGACCCAGTACTTC.

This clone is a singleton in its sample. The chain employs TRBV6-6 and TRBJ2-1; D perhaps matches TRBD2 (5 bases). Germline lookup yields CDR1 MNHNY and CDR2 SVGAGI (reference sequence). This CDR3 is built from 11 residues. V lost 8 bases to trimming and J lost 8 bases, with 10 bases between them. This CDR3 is CASGRRDEQFF. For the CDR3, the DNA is TGTGCCAGCGGGAGAAGGGATGAGCAGTTCTTC.